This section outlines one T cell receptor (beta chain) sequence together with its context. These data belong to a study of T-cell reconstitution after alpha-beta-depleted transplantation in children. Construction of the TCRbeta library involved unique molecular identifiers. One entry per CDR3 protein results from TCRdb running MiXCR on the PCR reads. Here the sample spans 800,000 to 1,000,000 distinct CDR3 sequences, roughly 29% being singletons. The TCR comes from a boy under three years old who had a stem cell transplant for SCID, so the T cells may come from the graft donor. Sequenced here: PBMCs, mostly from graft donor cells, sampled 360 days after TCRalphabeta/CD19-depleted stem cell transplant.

The CDR3 here is CASSPSLGESSYEQYF. CDR3 sequence (DNA): TGTGCCAGCAGTCCCTCCCTAGGGGAAAGCTCCTACGAGCAGTACTTC. The J gene is TRBJ2-7, the V gene TRBV12-3 or TRBV12-4, with D tentatively TRBD1 (5 bases). There are 16 residues in the CDR3. Trimming took off 5 bases at V and 0 bases at J, with 17 bases between the two ends.